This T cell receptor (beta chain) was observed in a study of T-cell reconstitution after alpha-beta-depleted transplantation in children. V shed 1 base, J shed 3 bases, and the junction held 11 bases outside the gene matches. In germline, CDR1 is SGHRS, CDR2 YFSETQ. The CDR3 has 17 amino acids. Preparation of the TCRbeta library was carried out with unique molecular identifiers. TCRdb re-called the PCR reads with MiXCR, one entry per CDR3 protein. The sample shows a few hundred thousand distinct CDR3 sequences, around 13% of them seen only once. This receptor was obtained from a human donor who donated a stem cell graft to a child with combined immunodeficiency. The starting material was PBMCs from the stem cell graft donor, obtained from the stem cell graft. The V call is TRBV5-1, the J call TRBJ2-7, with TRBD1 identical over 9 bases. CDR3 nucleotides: TGCGCCAGCAGCTTGTGGCGCTCCGGGACAGGGATCTACGAGCAGTACTTC. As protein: CASSLWRSGTGIYEQYF.